This T cell receptor beta chain was captured by sequencing in a study of cytomegalovirus exposure and HLA in healthy donors. Study-level points and caveats: Per published accounts, TCR beta sequences correctly predicted the HLA-A and HLA-B alleles of most subjects.

It was with 60 Vbeta and 13 Jbeta primers that the PCR ran. Some clones are missing from TCRdb's copy, which holds only in-frame ones; the method was immunoSEQ multiplex PCR. Of fewer than 250,000 clones in the sample, 80% to 90% were seen once. To note about this clone: Its target is not known.

The CDR3 has 15 amino acids. Trimming removed 5 bases from V and 3 bases from J, with 15 bases in between. The V gene's germline CDR1 is SGHKS and CDR2 YYEKEE (reference sequence). The receptor was derived from a man in his thirties or forties in good health and CMV-seronegative. The specimen sequenced was PBMCs. The rearrangement links TRBV5-5 to TRBJ2-1, with D possibly matching TRBD2 (5 bases). In DNA, the CDR3 is TGTGCCAGCAGTTTAGACTCCGGGGACTACAATGAGCAGTTCTTC. Its protein is CASSLDSGDYNEQFF.